The 9 T cell receptor beta chains below all came from one sample that was sequenced in a study of PD-1 blockade in classical Hodgkin lymphoma. TCRdb's table, derived via immunoSEQ multiplex PCR, lists solely in-frame clones and lacks some. The sample holds 70,000 or so clones; roughly two thirds are singletons and the top ten take approximately 9.1%. After autologous stem cell transplantation all patients relapsed, and prior brentuximab vedotin exposure differed between cohorts. The specimen comprised peripheral blood mononuclear cells (PBMCs), sampled before the second cycle of nivolumab. The receptors here all came from a human donor with classical Hodgkin lymphoma.

J is TRBJ2-3 and V is TRBV30; weak D call: TRBD2 (5 bases). CDR1 and CDR2 from the germline V gene are GTSNPN and SVGIG (reference sequence). CDR3 size: 14 residues. Trimming stripped 5 bases from V and 0 bases from J, with 12 bases between. The CDR3 DNA reads as TGTGCCTGGGAGCGGAGTTCTAGCACAGATACGCAGTATTTT. Translation: CAWERSSSTDTQYF.

The chain recombines TRBV6-1 with TRBJ2-7, with 8 positions matching TRBD2. The CDR3 extends over 13 amino acids. The V gene's germline CDR1 is MNHNS and CDR2 SASEGT. After removal of 10 bases from V and 2 bases from J, the junction contained 7 bases not matched to a gene. The CDR3 protein is CAILGLVTYEQYF. CDR3 nucleotides: TGTGCCATCCTGGGACTAGTAACCTACGAGCAGTACTTC.

The CDR3 reads CASSLQGFGTEAFF. The CDR3 DNA follows: TGCGCCAGCAGCTTACAGGGATTTGGTACTGAAGCTTTCTTT. The J gene is TRBJ1-1, the V gene TRBV5-1; D perhaps matches TRBD1 (6 bases). V lost 2 bases to trimming and J lost 5 bases, with 13 bases between them. This CDR3 spans 14 amino acids. The germline gives CDR1 SGHRS, CDR2 YFSETQ. The whole variable domain, filled in from reference TRBV5-1 and TRBJ1-1, reads KAGVTQTPRYLIKTRGQQVTLSCSPISGHRSVSWYQQTPGQGLQFLFEYFSETQRNKGNFPGRFSGRQFSNSRSEMNVSTLELGDSALYLCASSLQGFGTEAFFGQGTRLTVV.

V is TRBV28 and J is TRBJ2-7; no definite D call. CDR3 length equals 14 residues. Per the germline V gene, CDR1 is MDHEN and CDR2 is SYDVKM. V gave up 2 bases and J gave up 0 bases, with 8 bases separating them. DNA of the CDR3: TGTGCCAGCAGTTTAAGTCCGGGCTCCTACGAGCAGTACTTC. It translates to CASSLSPGSYEQYF.

V gene TRBV6-1 combines with J gene TRBJ1-6; 8 nucleotides align to TRBD1. CDR1 and CDR2 (germline): MNHNS, SASEGT. With V trimmed by 2 bases and J by 9 bases, 6 bases remained unmatched. CDR3 length: 15 amino acids. DNA of the CDR3: TGTGCCAGCAGTGAAAGGACAGGGATGGGTTCACCCCTCCACTTT. Its protein is CASSERTGMGSPLHF.

This clone was seen only once. The V and J genes are TRBV18 and TRBJ2-2, with 7 bases matching TRBD1. The length of the CDR3 is 16 residues. Trimming at V came to 3 bases and at J to 6 bases, leaving 10 bases not matched to a gene. Germline lookup yields CDR1 KGHSH and CDR2 LQKENI. The CDR3 is CASSPAGTVESGELFF. The CDR3 DNA is TGTGCCAGCTCACCTGCCGGGACAGTAGAGTCCGGGGAGCTGTTTTTT.

V gene TRBV9 combines with J gene TRBJ1-3; D is unclear. CDR3 length: 14 residues. Trimming took off 0 bases at V and 0 bases at J, with 4 bases between the two ends. Germline lookup yields CDR1 SGDLS and CDR2 YYNGEE. For the CDR3, the DNA is TGTGCCAGCAGCGTAGAGCCCTCTGGAAACACCATATATTTT. It translates to CASSVEPSGNTIYF.

The J gene is TRBJ2-3, the V gene TRBV6-5, with 10 positions matching TRBD2. The germline CDR1 and CDR2 sequences are MNHEY and SVGAGI. V dropped 6 bases and J dropped 0; count of bases not matched to a gene: 0. The CDR3 sequence is 14 residues long. CDR3 sequence: CASRLAGSTDTQYF. The CDR3 nucleotides are TGTGCCAGCAGACTAGCGGGAAGCACAGATACGCAGTATTTT.

The chain joins TRBV6-5 to TRBJ1-2; no definite D call. This CDR3 is built from 15 residues. V was trimmed by 6 bases and J by 2 bases, leaving 16 bases between them. In germline, CDR1 is MNHEY, CDR2 SVGAGI. CDR3 DNA: TGTGCCAGCAGCCCGAACAGCGGGGTAAACTATGGCTACACCTTC. Protein product: CASSPNSGVNYGYTF.